A single sample is the source of the 9 T cell receptor beta chains below, sequenced in a study of blood T cell repertoires in COVID-19 (dated by TCRdb to about 2020). Libraries were built with the immunoSEQ multiplex PCR assay. What TCRdb holds here is the immuneACCESS table cut down to in-frame rearrangements. Part of the clones is not present; checked against another copy, under half of the missing clones reflect an unresolved V gene, and the others are unexplained. Present in this sample are around 300,000 clones, 88% of which were seen just once. The top ten hold about 1% of the sample. The specimen was PBMCs or T cells enriched from blood (not recorded which). The receptors come from a woman in her 30s who had recovered from COVID-19.

This clone came up once. The chain uses TRBV2 and TRBJ2-2, with D hard to call. The CDR3 has 13 amino acids. With 4 bases removed from V and 2 bases from J, the gap between germline ends came to 5 bases. Germline lookup yields CDR1 SNHLY and CDR2 FYNNEI. The CDR3 here is CASSVLNTGELFF. The CDR3 region has the DNA TGTGCCAGCAGTGTTCTAAACACCGGGGAGCTGTTTTTT.

The V gene is TRBV4-1, the J gene TRBJ2-7, with D possibly matching TRBD1 (6 bases). CDR3 size: 16 residues. Germline V gives CDR1 MGHRA, CDR2 YSYEKL. Trimming shortened V by 1 base and J by 2 bases, and 15 bases separated the two germline ends. For the CDR3, the DNA is TGCGCCAGCAGCCAAGTCCCGGGACATACCGCCTACGAGCAGTACTTC. Its translation: CASSQVPGHTAYEQYF.

The gene calls are TRBV7-3 and TRBJ2-1, with no clear D. V lost 8 bases, J lost 6 bases, and 17 bases lay in between. Germline V CDR1 and CDR2: SGHTA, FQGTGA. The length of the CDR3 is 14 residues. CDR3 region: CASSNPEYGNEQFF. The CDR3 DNA reads as TGTGCCAGCTCTAACCCTGAATACGGCAATGAGCAGTTCTTC.

The V and J genes are TRBV6-5 and TRBJ1-1; D remains unclear. Deletions cut 7 bases from V and 5 bases from J, with 17 bases between. Looked up from germline, CDR1 is MNHEY and CDR2 is SVGAGI. The CDR3 covers 14 residues. CDR3 amino acids: CASILTLGGTEAFF. CDR3 bases: TGTGCCAGCATCTTGACACTGGGAGGGACTGAAGCTTTCTTT.

This clone was picked up a small number of times. V gene TRBV28 combines with J gene TRBJ1-5; tentative D call: TRBD1 (5 bases). CDR3 length: 12 amino acids. The germline gives CDR1 MDHEN, CDR2 SYDVKM. The V gene lost 11 bases and the J gene lost 6 bases, with 14 bases spanning the gap. CDR3 nucleotide sequence: TGTGCCGCCGCTCCAGGGCTTCAGCCCCAGCATTTT. It translates to CAAAPGLQPQHF.

The gene calls are TRBV7-9 and TRBJ1-2, with 9 nucleotides matching TRBD1. The CDR3 loop spans 15 amino acids. The germline V gene encodes CDR1 SEHNR and CDR2 FQNEAQ (reference sequence). Trimming removed 5 bases from V and 0 bases from J; junction bases left unmatched: 4. The CDR3 coding sequence is TGTGCCAGCAGCCCAAGGACAGGGGCTAACTATGGCTACACCTTC. Translation gives CASSPRTGANYGYTF.

J is TRBJ1-6 and V is TRBV11-3, with D perhaps matching TRBD1 (5 bases). V lost 3 bases, J lost 7 bases, and 7 bases lay in between. Germline CDR1 is SGHNT and CDR2 is YENEEA. The CDR3 is 13 residues long. CDR3 DNA: TGTGCCAGCAGCTTTGGGGGGAATTCACCCCTCCACTTT. Protein: CASSFGGNSPLHF.

This chain connects TRBV18 to TRBJ1-6; TRBD1 is a possible D gene (5 bases). Trimming left V 6 bases short and J 3 bases short, with 12 bases between. Per the germline V gene, CDR1 is KGHSH and CDR2 is LQKENI. This CDR3 region has 15 residues. CDR3 loop: CASSLIDSYNSPLHF. The CDR3 DNA sequence: TGTGCCAGCTCCCTGATCGACAGCTATAATTCACCCCTCCACTTT.

This clone was seen a single time. The V gene is TRBV30, the J gene TRBJ2-3; 7 bases agree with TRBD2. CDR3 size: 15 residues. Germline CDR1 reads GTSNPN; CDR2 reads SVGIG (reference sequence). With V trimmed by 1 base and J by 6 bases, 10 bases remained unmatched. CDR3 loop: CAWSALAAPGDTQYF. Here the CDR3 DNA reads TGTGCCTGGAGTGCTCTAGCGGCACCAGGGGATACGCAGTATTTT.